Shown below are 21 T cell receptor beta chains from a single sample sequenced in a study of T cell changes during pregnancy in multiple sclerosis. The data were produced by immunoSEQ multiplex PCR, yet TCRdb's version contains in-frame clones alone and is incomplete. The table shows approximately 64,000 clones, with about 92% occurring only once. The specimen was peripheral blood, collected in the first trimester of pregnancy. The origin of the receptors is a female donor with multiple sclerosis, enrolled in a pregnancy study.

V and J are TRBV15 and TRBJ2-1, with D perhaps matching TRBD2 (5 bases). CDR3 length: 14 residues. Germline V lookup: CDR1 LNHNV, CDR2 YYDKDF (reference sequence). The V end lost 6 bases, the J end lost 4 bases, and 13 bases lay between the germline ends. The CDR3, as DNA: TGTGCCACCAGTCTCAATGGGGAGTACAATGAGCAGTTCTTC. Protein sequence: CATSLNGEYNEQFF.

The chain recombines TRBV7-2 with TRBJ2-7, with D perhaps TRBD2 (5 bases). The CDR3 contains 13 residues. V was clipped by 0 bases and J by 6 bases, with 9 bases between them. Germline V CDR1 and CDR2: SGHTA, FQGNSA. CDR3 region: CASSLAGVTEQYF. Written as DNA, the CDR3 is TGTGCCAGCAGCTTAGCGGGAGTTACCGAGCAGTACTTC.

This clone came up a few times. The rearrangement joins TRBV18 to TRBJ2-1, with D possibly being TRBD2 (5 bases). The CDR3 totals 15 residues. Deletions cut 4 bases from V and 2 bases from J, with 12 bases between. CDR1 and CDR2 from the germline V gene are KGHSH and LQKENI. The CDR3 sequence is CASSRSRAPYNEQFF. The CDR3 DNA sequence: TGTGCCAGCTCACGATCGAGGGCTCCCTACAATGAGCAGTTCTTC. Full variable domain (rest looked up from reference TRBV18 and TRBJ2-1): NAGVMQNPRHLVRRRGQEARLRCSPMKGHSHVYWYRQLPEEGLKFMVYLQKENIIDESGMPKERFSAEFPKEGPSILRIQQVVRGDSAAYFCASSRSRAPYNEQFFGPGTRLTVL.

This clone was observed once. The V and J genes are TRBV5-5 and TRBJ2-3, with 7 nucleotides matching TRBD1. Germline V CDR1 and CDR2: SGHKS, YYEKEE (reference sequence). The CDR3 has 13 residues. V was clipped by 3 bases and J by 3 bases; unmatched bases: 1. CDR3: CASSSGGTDTQYF. The CDR3 nucleotides read TGTGCCAGCAGCTCAGGGGGAACAGATACGCAGTATTTT.

The rearrangement joins TRBV7-9 to TRBJ1-1; unclear D gene. The CDR3 is 15 amino acids. V lost 1 base, J lost 0 bases, and 9 bases lay in between. Germline V lookup: CDR1 SEHNR, CDR2 FQNEAQ (reference sequence). The CDR3 coding sequence is TGTGCCAGCAGCTTAGTGGCGGGGATGAACACTGAAGCTTTCTTT. This codes for CASSLVAGMNTEAFF.

The chain joins TRBV5-6 to TRBJ2-6, with 8 bases matching TRBD1. The CDR3 is 15 amino acids. Germline lookup yields CDR1 SGHDT and CDR2 YYEEEE. V lost 4 bases and J lost 3; bases outside the gene matches: 3. The DNA of the CDR3 is TGTGCCAGCAGCCAGACAGGGGTTGGGGCCAACGTCCTGACTTTC. Residues: CASSQTGVGANVLTF.

V and J are TRBV7-2 and TRBJ2-1, with a tentative D call TRBD2 (6 bases). The V gene's germline CDR1 is SGHTA and CDR2 FQGNSA. The length of the CDR3 is 13 residues. V lost 4 bases to trimming and J lost 6 bases, with 10 bases between them. CDR3 sequence: CASSYTSLNEQFF. As DNA, the CDR3 is TGTGCCAGCAGCTATACTAGCCTCAATGAGCAGTTCTTC.

V and J are TRBV2 and TRBJ1-2, with 7 bases matching TRBD1. The ends lost 1 base at V and 6 bases at J; junction bases unmatched: 2. The CDR3 extends over 13 amino acids. The germline gives CDR1 SNHLY, CDR2 FYNNEI. In DNA form, the CDR3 reads TGTGCCAGCAGTGAAGTCAGGGGGGATGGCTACACCTTC. Residues: CASSEVRGDGYTF.

The chain links TRBV9 to TRBJ2-5; 9 bases agree with TRBD1. Germline lookup yields CDR1 SGDLS and CDR2 YYNGEE. The V segment lost 5 bases and the J segment 4 bases; nucleotides outside the gene matches: 9. This CDR3 has 15 residues. The CDR3, as DNA: TGTGCCAGCAGTGGGACAGGGAGTGTGTCAGAGACCCAGTACTTC. It translates to CASSGTGSVSETQYF.

This sequence joins TRBV9 and TRBJ2-2; no definite D call. This CDR3 region has 15 residues. Germline V gene sequence: CDR1 SGDLS, CDR2 YYNGEE. Trimming shortened V by 3 bases and J by 0 bases, and 9 bases separated the two germline ends. The DNA for the CDR3 is TGTGCCAGCAGCGCCCGACTGACGAACACCGGGGAGCTGTTTTTT. It specifies CASSARLTNTGELFF.

The rearrangement links TRBV5-1 to TRBJ2-5; weak D call: TRBD1 (6 bases). Between the trimmed V and J ends, which lost 5 bases and 4 bases, there was a span of 15 bases. The CDR3 is 14 residues long. Germline CDR1 and CDR2: SGHRS and YFSETQ. CDR3: CASSRQGLRETQYF. The CDR3 DNA is TGCGCCAGCAGTCGCCAGGGGTTGCGAGAGACCCAGTACTTC.

This chain connects TRBV4-1 to TRBJ2-5, with 8 positions matching TRBD2. J gave up 1 base and V 5 bases, and 15 bases lay outside the gene matches. This CDR3 has 18 amino acids. Germline CDR1 reads MGHRA; CDR2 reads YSYEKL. CDR3 in DNA: TGCGCCAGCAGCGACTTTCCACTAGCGGAGGTAATCCAAGAGACCCAGTACTTC. Protein sequence: CASSDFPLAEVIQETQYF.

V usage is TRBV25-1 and J usage is TRBJ1-5; D ambiguous. The germline V gene encodes CDR1 MGHDK and CDR2 SYGVNS. The CDR3 totals 13 residues. The V and J ends lost 4 bases and 7 bases respectively, with 11 bases between them. DNA for the CDR3: TGTGCCAGCAGTGGGATAGGAGAACAGCCCCAGCATTTT. It yields the protein CASSGIGEQPQHF.

The chain uses TRBV27 and TRBJ2-7; TRBD1 agrees at 7 bases. The V and J ends lost 6 bases and 4 bases, in that order; junction bases with no gene match: 6. This CDR3 has 13 amino acids. Germline values: CDR1 MNHEY, CDR2 SMNVEV (reference sequence). CDR3 region: CASSWGTAYEQYF. In DNA, the CDR3 is TGTGCCAGCAGCTGGGGGACAGCATACGAGCAGTACTTC.

This clone was counted between two and nine times. CDR3 sequence reads: CASRRQGDEKLFF. CDR3 coding DNA: TGTGCCAGCCGAAGACAGGGGGATGAAAAACTGTTTTTT. The chain employs TRBV7-9 and TRBJ1-4; 9 nucleotides align to TRBD1. Germline lookup yields CDR1 SEHNR and CDR2 FQNEAQ (reference sequence). The V and J ends lost 8 bases and 6 bases, in that order; junction bases with no gene match: 4. The CDR3 is made up of 13 amino acids.

This clone was found once. DNA for the CDR3: TGTGCCGTATACCTCGAAGGACCACTAGCCGGGGAGCTGTTTTTT. It yields the protein CAVYLEGPLAGELFF. This chain links TRBV19 with TRBJ2-2; D might be TRBD2 (5 bases). Per germline, CDR1 LNHDA and CDR2 SQIVND (reference sequence). The CDR3 covers 15 residues. Trimming cost V 11 bases and J 6 bases, with 22 bases left between them.

V usage is TRBV28 and J usage is TRBJ2-1; 9 bases line up with TRBD2. Trimming at V came to 7 bases and at J to 2 bases, leaving 12 bases not matched to a gene. CDR1 MDHEN and CDR2 SYDVKM come from the germline V gene. The CDR3 is 17 residues long. The CDR3: CASTPPRLADAYNEQFF. CDR3 DNA sequence: TGTGCCAGCACCCCCCCACGACTAGCGGATGCCTACAATGAGCAGTTCTTC.

The chain links TRBV5-4 to TRBJ2-3, with 9 bases fitting TRBD1. After removal of 2 bases from V and 6 bases from J, the junction contained 1 base not matched to a gene. Germline V gene sequence: CDR1 SGHNT, CDR2 YYREEE (reference sequence). This CDR3 has 13 residues. The CDR3 nucleotides read TGTGCCAGCAGCTTCGACAGGGGGGATACGCAGTATTTT. It yields the protein CASSFDRGDTQYF. Looking up the rest from reference TRBV5-4 and TRBJ2-3 gives the full variable domain: ETGVTQSPTHLIKTRGQQVTLRCSSQSGHNTVSWYQQALGQGPQFIFQYYREEENGRGNFPPRFSGLQFPNYSSELNVNALELDDSALYLCASSFDRGDTQYFGPGTRLTVL.

The chain has TRBV7-8 and TRBJ2-1; D ambiguous. Germline assignment: CDR1 SGHVS and CDR2 FQNEAQ. V lost 5 bases and J 4 bases, leaving 3 bases between the germline ends. This CDR3 has 11 residues. The CDR3 DNA follows: TGTGCCAGCAGCCCATACAATGAGCAGTTCTTC. This gives the protein CASSPYNEQFF.

V and J are TRBV13 and TRBJ2-3; maybe TRBD2 (6 bases). CDR3 length equals 15 residues. V was cut by 5 bases and J by 1 base, with 13 bases left in between. CDR1 is PRHDT, CDR2 FYEKMQ, per germline (reference sequence). The CDR3 region has the DNA TGTGCCAGCAGCCTGAATTCGGGAGGCACAGATACGCAGTATTTT. The encoded protein is CASSLNSGGTDTQYF.

This chain joins TRBV27 and TRBJ2-1; 9 positions match TRBD2. The V gene's germline CDR1 is MNHEY and CDR2 SMNVEV (reference sequence). The CDR3 is 14 residues long. Trimming cost V 7 bases and J 4 bases; bases outside gene matches: 5. In DNA form, the CDR3 reads TGTGCCAGCACGGCGGGAGGGCCGTACAATGAGCAGTTCTTC. It yields the protein CASTAGGPYNEQFF.